The sequence of this T cell receptor (beta chain) was determined in a study of beta chain features in type 1 diabetes. Broader study findings: Patients with Type 1 diabetes showed moderately but significantly shorter TCRB CDR3s in all four CD4+ subsets.

Expressed TCRB transcripts were sequenced because the entire RNA isolate underwent reverse transcription. This table comes from immunoSEQ multiplex PCR, and its TCRdb copy is limited to in-frame clones, with some not included. The sample lists roughly 730,000 clones, under 15% occurring once. J was trimmed by 7 bases and V by 8 bases; bases with no gene match: 8. CDR3 length: 13 residues. From germline, CDR1 is MDHEN and CDR2 SYDVKM. With regard to this clone: What it binds is not known.

The V gene is TRBV28, the J gene TRBJ1-1; 9 nucleotides match TRBD1. The receptor was isolated from a man in his late teens or twenties with type 1 diabetes. Sequencing was performed on naive CD4+ T cells from blood. The CDR3 reads CASLTGGFGEAFF. CDR3 in DNA: TGTGCCAGCCTTACAGGGGGCTTTGGTGAAGCTTTCTTT.